This TCR beta chain was obtained from a study of T cell changes during pregnancy in multiple sclerosis. Produced via immunoSEQ multiplex PCR; TCRdb's table is partial and in-frame only. The sample has tens of thousands of clones; about 92% are singletons. V was pared by 6 bases and J by 4 bases, with 16 bases between. The germline V gene has CDR1 SGHRS and CDR2 YFSETQ. The CDR3 loop spans 14 amino acids. This clonotype was sampled from a female donor with multiple sclerosis, enrolled in a pregnancy study. The rearrangement uses TRBV5-1 and TRBJ1-2; maybe TRBD1 (6 bases). Sequenced material: peripheral blood, taken before pregnancy. DNA for the CDR3: TGCGCCAGCACCCCGGGGGGGGGCGGCTATGGCTACACCTTC. Translating it yields CASTPGGGGYGYTF.